This T cell receptor beta chain came from a study of T-cell memory formation after mild COVID-19. Points on this clonotype: The antigen is undetermined.

V dropped 3 bases and J dropped 2 bases, with 10 bases sitting between them. The CDR3 length is 14 residues. One entry per CDR3 protein, called by TCRdb with MiXCR from the 5' RACE reads. Found here are about 200,000 distinct CDR3 sequences, over 9% of them singletons; the top ten hold 3.5%. Broader study findings: Contracting clones from day 15 to 85 had balanced CD4/CD8; later expanders favoured CD4+.

Sample: PBMCs or a T cell subset sorted from them (not recorded which). The clonotype originates from a man younger than 30 who had mild COVID-19 (a few samples of this study predate the infection). Cell type and time point are not known. This chain links TRBV12-3 or TRBV12-4 with TRBJ1-1; maybe TRBD1 (5 bases). The CDR3 bases are TGTGCCAGCAGTTTGGGGAGGGGAAACACTGAAGCTTTCTTT. This encodes CASSLGRGNTEAFF.